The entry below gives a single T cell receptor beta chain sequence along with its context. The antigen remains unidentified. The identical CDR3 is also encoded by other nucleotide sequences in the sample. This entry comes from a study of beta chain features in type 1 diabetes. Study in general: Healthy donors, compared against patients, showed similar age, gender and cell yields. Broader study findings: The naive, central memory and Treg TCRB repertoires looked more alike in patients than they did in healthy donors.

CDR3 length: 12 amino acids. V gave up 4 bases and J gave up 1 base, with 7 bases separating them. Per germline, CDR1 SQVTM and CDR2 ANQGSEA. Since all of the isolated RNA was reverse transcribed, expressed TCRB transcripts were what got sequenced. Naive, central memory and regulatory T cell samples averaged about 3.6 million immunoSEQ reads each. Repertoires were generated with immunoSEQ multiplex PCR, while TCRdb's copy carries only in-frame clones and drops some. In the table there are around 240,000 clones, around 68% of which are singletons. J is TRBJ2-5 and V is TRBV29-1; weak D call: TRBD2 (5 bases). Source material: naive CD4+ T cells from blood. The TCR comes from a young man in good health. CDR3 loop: CSVVRGQETQYF. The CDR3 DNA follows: TGCAGCGTTGTCCGGGGCCAAGAGACCCAGTACTTC.